Shown below are 16 T cell receptor beta chains from a single sample sequenced in a study of T cell responses to AZD1222 COVID-19 vaccine. Here immunoSEQ multiplex PCR was the method, and the copy in TCRdb shows in-frame clones only, minus some. The data show roughly 150,000 clones, roughly 90% seen once. The sequencing here drew on peripheral blood, taken 28 days after the second AZD1222 dose. Receptor source: an adult who received the AZD1222 COVID-19 vaccine.

The chain employs TRBV6-5 and TRBJ2-3; D possibly corresponds to TRBD2 (7 bases). Germline values: CDR1 MNHEY, CDR2 SVGAGI. V was clipped by 4 bases and J by 3 bases, with 14 bases between them. The CDR3 runs 15 residues. The CDR3 DNA sequence: TGTGCCAGCAGTTCCTGGGGGGGCGGGACAGATACGCAGTATTTT. Its translation is CASSSWGGGTDTQYF.

The chain joins TRBV7-6 to TRBJ2-7, with 7 bases matching TRBD1. Germline CDR1 SGHVS, CDR2 FNYEAQ. This CDR3 is built from 14 residues. Trimming removed 2 bases from V and 5 bases from J; junction bases left unmatched: 6. CDR3 sequence: CASSLRQGTHEQYF. The DNA for the CDR3 is TGTGCCAGCAGCTTAAGACAGGGTACGCACGAGCAGTACTTC.

This chain connects TRBV7-8 to TRBJ2-1; D call uncertain. V was trimmed by 4 bases and J by 6 bases, leaving 10 bases between them. CDR1 is SGHVS, CDR2 FQNEAQ, per germline. This CDR3 is 13 amino acids long. CDR3 in DNA: TGTGCCAGCAGCTCACCAATGGGCAATGAGCAGTTCTTC. Translation: CASSSPMGNEQFF.

The chain combines TRBV5-1 with TRBJ2-2, with TRBD1 identical over 8 bases. V was clipped by 5 bases and J by 0 bases; unmatched bases: 6. CDR3 length: 16 amino acids. Per germline, CDR1 SGHRS and CDR2 YFSETQ. The CDR3 DNA is TGCGCCAGCAGTTCCTCAGGGGGCTCGAACACCGGGGAGCTGTTTTTT. Protein sequence: CASSSSGGSNTGELFF.

The V call is TRBV3-1 (or the pseudogene TRBV3-2), the J call TRBJ1-5; D uncertain. Trimming removed 1 base at V and 5 bases at J, with 6 bases between. Germline V gene sequence: CDR1 LGHDT, CDR2 YNNKEL (reference sequence). CDR3 length equals 13 residues. The CDR3 DNA is TGTGCCAGCAGCCAAGGTTGGCATCAGCCCCAGCATTTT. Translation: CASSQGWHQPQHF.

This clone was detected a few times. The chain combines TRBV18 with TRBJ2-7; D uncertain. Germline V gene lookup returns CDR1 KGHSH and CDR2 LQKENI. The CDR3 extends over 17 amino acids. The V end lost 1 base, the J end lost 2 bases, and 18 bases lay between the germline ends. The CDR3 loop reads CASSPRTSDWLAYEQYF. The CDR3 DNA is TGTGCCAGCTCACCACGCACCAGTGACTGGTTAGCCTACGAGCAGTACTTC.

J is TRBJ2-1 and V is TRBV5-8; either TRBD1 or TRBD2 may supply D (6 bases each). This CDR3 spans 14 amino acids. V lost 10 bases and J lost 7, with 21 bases in between. Looked up from germline, CDR1 is SGHTS and CDR2 is YDEGEE. The CDR3 DNA is TGTGCCGGAGCAAGGGGAGGAGGGGGTAATGAGCAGTTCTTC. Translation: CAGARGGGGNEQFF.

This rearrangement joins TRBV6-4 to TRBJ1-1; no firm D call. V lost 0 bases, J lost 1 base, and 3 bases lay in between. Germline CDR1 and CDR2: MRHNA and SNTAGT. The length of the CDR3 is 13 residues. CDR3 in amino acids: CASSDSANTEAFF. As DNA, the CDR3 is TGTGCCAGCAGTGACTCTGCGAACACTGAAGCTTTCTTT.

The chain employs TRBV18 and TRBJ2-1; D gene ambiguous. Germline lookup yields CDR1 KGHSH and CDR2 LQKENI. The germline V and J ends were trimmed by 3 bases and 6 bases, with 9 bases remaining between them. The CDR3 runs 13 residues. The CDR3 is CASSPWQPNEQFF. CDR3 coding DNA: TGTGCCAGCTCACCCTGGCAGCCCAATGAGCAGTTCTTC.

This chain connects TRBV11-3 to TRBJ2-3; D unresolved. Germline CDR1 is SGHNT and CDR2 is YENEEA. This CDR3 region has 16 residues. Trimming cost V 1 base and J 2 bases, with 13 bases left between them. The CDR3 sequence: CASSLVPTTYTDTQYF. The DNA for the CDR3 is TGTGCCAGCAGCTTAGTCCCAACGACCTACACAGATACGCAGTATTTT.

The chain is built from TRBV29-1 and TRBJ2-4, with 8 nucleotides matching TRBD2. V was pared by 4 bases and J by 9 bases, with 14 bases of the junction left unmatched. The V gene's germline CDR1 is SQVTM and CDR2 ANQGSEA. This CDR3 contains 15 residues. The CDR3 DNA sequence: TGCAGCGTTGTATTTTCGGGGGGGACGCGTAGCATTCAGTACTTC. Amino acids: CSVVFSGGTRSIQYF.

The sample holds one count of this clone. This chain connects TRBV23-1 to TRBJ2-2, with D possibly matching TRBD1 (6 bases). TRBV23-1 is marked as an open reading frame, function uncertain. Between the trimmed V and J ends, which lost 5 bases and 7 bases, there was a span of 11 bases. The CDR3 length is 13 residues. The CDR3 sequence is CASSTGTIGELFF. In DNA, the CDR3 is TGCGCCAGCAGTACCGGGACAATCGGGGAGCTGTTTTTT.

V and J are TRBV7-9 and TRBJ1-3; D might be TRBD1 (5 bases). The CDR3 loop spans 17 amino acids. Between the trimmed V and J ends, which lost 5 bases and 0 bases, there was a span of 17 bases. Germline V CDR1 and CDR2: SEHNR, FQNEAQ (reference sequence). For the CDR3, the DNA is TGTGCCAGCAGCCCAGGGAGCCGCAGAGTCTCTGGAAACACCATATATTTT. Translation gives CASSPGSRRVSGNTIYF. Complete variable domain (other parts from reference TRBV7-9 and TRBJ1-3): DTGVSQNPRHKITKRGQNVTFRCDPISEHNRLYWYRQTLGQGPEFLTYFQNEAQLEKSRLLSDRFSAERPKGSFSTLEIQRTEQGDSAMYLCASSPGSRRVSGNTIYFGEGSWLTVV.

The genes are TRBV24-1 and TRBJ2-2; TRBD2 matches 9 bases. The CDR3 is made up of 15 amino acids. V was pared by 6 bases and J by 5 bases, with 6 bases of the junction left unmatched. CDR1 and CDR2 from the germline V gene are KGHDR and SFDVKD. CDR3 coding DNA: TGTGCCACCAGTTCGGCTAGCGGGGTAACCGGGGAGCTGTTTTTT. Translating it yields CATSSASGVTGELFF.

The V call is TRBV2, the J call TRBJ1-2, with D unclear. This CDR3 comprises 12 residues. Trimming shortened V by 7 bases and J by 4 bases, and 10 bases separated the two germline ends. Germline V CDR1 and CDR2: SNHLY, FYNNEI. This CDR3 reads CASKGLSYGYTF. DNA of the CDR3: TGTGCCAGCAAAGGGTTGAGCTATGGCTACACCTTC.

The chain is built from TRBV6-5 and TRBJ1-5; D not certain. Trimming removed 2 bases at V and 1 base at J, with 3 bases between. CDR1 is MNHEY and CDR2 is SVGAGI in the germline V gene. The CDR3 has 13 amino acids. DNA of the CDR3: TGTGCCAGCAGTTACGACAGCAATCAGCCCCAGCATTTT. This gives the protein CASSYDSNQPQHF.